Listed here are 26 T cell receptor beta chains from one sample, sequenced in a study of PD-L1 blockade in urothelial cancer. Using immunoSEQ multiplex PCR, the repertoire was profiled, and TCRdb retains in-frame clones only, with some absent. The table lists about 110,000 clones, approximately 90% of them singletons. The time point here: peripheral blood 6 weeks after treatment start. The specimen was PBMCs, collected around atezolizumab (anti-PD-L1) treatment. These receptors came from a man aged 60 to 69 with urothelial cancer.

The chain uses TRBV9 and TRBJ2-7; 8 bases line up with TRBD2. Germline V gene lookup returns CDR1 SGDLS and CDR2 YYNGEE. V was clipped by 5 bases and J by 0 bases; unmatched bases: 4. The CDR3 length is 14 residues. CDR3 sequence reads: CASSVTSGSYEQYF. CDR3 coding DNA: TGTGCCAGCAGTGTTACTAGCGGCTCCTACGAGCAGTACTTC. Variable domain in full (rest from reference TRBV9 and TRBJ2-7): DSGVTQTPKHLITATGQRVTLRCSPRSGDLSVYWYQQSLDQGLQFLIQYYNGEERAKGNILERFSAQQFPDLHSELNLSSLELGDSALYFCASSVTSGSYEQYFGPGTRLTVT.

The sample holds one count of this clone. The CDR3, as DNA: TGTGCCAGCAGTTCCGGGACAGGGGGGCCTCGTCGGCCCCAGCATTTT. Its protein is CASSSGTGGPRRPQHF. The chain combines TRBV2 with TRBJ1-5; 11 bases line up with TRBD1. From germline, CDR1 is SNHLY and CDR2 FYNNEI. This CDR3 spans 16 amino acids. The trim removed 5 bases at V and 9 bases at J, leaving 12 bases unmatched.

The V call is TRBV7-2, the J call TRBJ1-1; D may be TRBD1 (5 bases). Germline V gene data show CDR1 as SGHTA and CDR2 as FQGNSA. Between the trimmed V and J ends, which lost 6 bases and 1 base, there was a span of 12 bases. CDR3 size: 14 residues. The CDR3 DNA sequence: TGTGCCAGCAGGGGGGGACCGTCGAACACTGAAGCTTTCTTT. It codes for CASRGGPSNTEAFF.

In DNA, the CDR3 is TGTGCCAGTAGTATTGGGCAGAGAAACAATGAGCAGTTCTTC. This sequence encodes CASSIGQRNNEQFF. The chain has TRBV19 and TRBJ2-1; D not resolved. The CDR3 covers 14 residues. V was cut by 3 bases and J by 5 bases, with 11 bases left in between. From germline, CDR1 is LNHDA and CDR2 SQIVND (reference sequence). The full variable domain, in which reference TRBV19 and TRBJ2-1 provide the parts outside the CDR3, is DGGITQSPKYLFRKEGQNVTLSCEQNLNHDAMYWYRQDPGQGLRLIYYSQIVNDFQKGDIAEGYSVSREKKESFPLTVTSAQKNPTAFYLCASSIGQRNNEQFFGPGTRLTVL.

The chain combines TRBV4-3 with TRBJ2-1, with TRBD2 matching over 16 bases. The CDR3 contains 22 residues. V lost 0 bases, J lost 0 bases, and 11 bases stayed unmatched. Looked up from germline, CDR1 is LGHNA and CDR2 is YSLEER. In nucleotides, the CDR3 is TGCGCCAGCAGCCAAGATAGCCCGGGACTAGCGGGGGGGGACGGCTCCTACAATGAGCAGTTCTTC. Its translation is CASSQDSPGLAGGDGSYNEQFF.

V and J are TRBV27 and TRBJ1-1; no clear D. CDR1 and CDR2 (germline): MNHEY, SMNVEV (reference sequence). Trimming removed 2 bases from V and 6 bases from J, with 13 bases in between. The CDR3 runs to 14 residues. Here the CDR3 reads CASSLDLQSSEAFF. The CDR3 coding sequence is TGTGCCAGCAGTTTAGATCTGCAGTCATCTGAAGCTTTCTTT.

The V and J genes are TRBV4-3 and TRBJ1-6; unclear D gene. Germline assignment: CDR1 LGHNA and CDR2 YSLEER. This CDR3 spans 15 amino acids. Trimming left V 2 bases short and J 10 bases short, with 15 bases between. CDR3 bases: TGCGCCAGCAGCCAACTTAACGATGAGAGGTCACCCCTCCACTTT. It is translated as CASSQLNDERSPLHF.

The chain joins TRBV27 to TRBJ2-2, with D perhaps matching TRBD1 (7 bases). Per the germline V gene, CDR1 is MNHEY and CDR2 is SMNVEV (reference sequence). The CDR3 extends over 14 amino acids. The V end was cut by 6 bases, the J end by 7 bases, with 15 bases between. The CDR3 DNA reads TGTGCCAGCAGGGAGGGACAGTGGAACGGGGAGCTGTTTTTT. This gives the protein CASREGQWNGELFF.

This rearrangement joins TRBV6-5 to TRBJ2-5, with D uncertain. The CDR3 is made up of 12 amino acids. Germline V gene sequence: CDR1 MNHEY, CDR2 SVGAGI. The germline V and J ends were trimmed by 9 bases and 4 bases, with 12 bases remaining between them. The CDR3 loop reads CASSHPSETQYF. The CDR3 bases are TGTGCCAGTTCACATCCATCAGAGACCCAGTACTTC.

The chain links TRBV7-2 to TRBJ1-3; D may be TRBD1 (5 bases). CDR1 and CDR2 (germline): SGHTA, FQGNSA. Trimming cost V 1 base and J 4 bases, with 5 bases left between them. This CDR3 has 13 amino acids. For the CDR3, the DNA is TGTGCCAGCAGCTTAGGGGGCGGAAACACCATATATTTT. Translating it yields CASSLGGGNTIYF.

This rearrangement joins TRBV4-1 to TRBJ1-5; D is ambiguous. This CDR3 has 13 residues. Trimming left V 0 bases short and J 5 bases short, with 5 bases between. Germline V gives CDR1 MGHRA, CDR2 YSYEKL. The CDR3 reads CASSQESYQPQHF. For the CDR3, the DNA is TGCGCCAGCAGCCAAGAGTCTTATCAGCCCCAGCATTTT.

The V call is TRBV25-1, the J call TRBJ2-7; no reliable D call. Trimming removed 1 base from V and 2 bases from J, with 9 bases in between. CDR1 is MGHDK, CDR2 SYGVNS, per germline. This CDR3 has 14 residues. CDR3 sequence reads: CASSESGGAYEQYF. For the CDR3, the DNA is TGTGCCAGCAGTGAATCGGGTGGCGCCTACGAGCAGTACTTC.

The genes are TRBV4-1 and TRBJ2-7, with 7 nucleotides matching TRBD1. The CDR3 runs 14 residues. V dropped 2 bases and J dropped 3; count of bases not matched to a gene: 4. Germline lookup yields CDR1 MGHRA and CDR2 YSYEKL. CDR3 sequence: CASSQRDRSYEQYF. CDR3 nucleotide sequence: TGCGCCAGCAGCCAACGGGACAGAAGCTACGAGCAGTACTTC.

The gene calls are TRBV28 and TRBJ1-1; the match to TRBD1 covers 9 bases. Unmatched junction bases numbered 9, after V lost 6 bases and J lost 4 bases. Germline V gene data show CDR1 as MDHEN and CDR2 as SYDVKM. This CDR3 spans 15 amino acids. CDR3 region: CASRPTGGLFTEAFF. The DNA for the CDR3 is TGTGCCAGCAGACCTACAGGGGGCTTGTTCACTGAAGCTTTCTTT.

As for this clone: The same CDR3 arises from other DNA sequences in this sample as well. CDR3 protein: CASSLDIGELFF. The CDR3 region has the DNA TGTGCCAGCAGCTTAGATATCGGGGAGCTGTTTTTT. The rearrangement joins TRBV7-2 to TRBJ2-2; no firm D call. The CDR3 runs to 12 residues. V lost 1 base and J lost 7, with 4 bases in between. Germline CDR1 and CDR2: SGHTA and FQGNSA.

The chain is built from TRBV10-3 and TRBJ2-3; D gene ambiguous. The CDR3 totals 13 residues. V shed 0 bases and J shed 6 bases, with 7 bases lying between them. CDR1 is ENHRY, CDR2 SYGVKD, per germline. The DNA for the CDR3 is TGTGCCATCAGTGAGTCCTTGCGGGATACGCAGTATTTT. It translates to CAISESLRDTQYF.

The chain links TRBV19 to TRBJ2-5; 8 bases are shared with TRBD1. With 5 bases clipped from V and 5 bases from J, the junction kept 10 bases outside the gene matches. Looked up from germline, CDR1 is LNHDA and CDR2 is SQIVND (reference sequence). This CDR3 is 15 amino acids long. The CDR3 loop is CASSSGAGGRETQYF. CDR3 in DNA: TGTGCCAGTAGTTCGGGGGCAGGGGGCCGGGAGACCCAGTACTTC.

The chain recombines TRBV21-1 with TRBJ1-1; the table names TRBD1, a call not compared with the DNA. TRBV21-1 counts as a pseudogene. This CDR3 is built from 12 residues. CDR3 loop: CARTQGRTEAFF. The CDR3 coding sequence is TGTGCCAGGACCCAGGGGCGCACTGAAGCTTTCTTT.

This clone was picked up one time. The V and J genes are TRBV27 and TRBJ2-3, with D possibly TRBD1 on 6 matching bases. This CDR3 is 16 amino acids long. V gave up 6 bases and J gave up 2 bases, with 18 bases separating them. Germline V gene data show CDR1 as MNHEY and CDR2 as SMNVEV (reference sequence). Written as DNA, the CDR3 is TGTGCCAGCAGCTACGTTAGGGCAGGGGCCACAGATACGCAGTATTTT. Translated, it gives CASSYVRAGATDTQYF.

The CDR3 here is CASSRTHGTGNEQYF. CDR3 bases: TGCGCCAGCAGCCGAACCCACGGGACAGGGAACGAGCAGTACTTC. V and J are TRBV4-3 and TRBJ2-7; 9 bases are a match to TRBD1. The CDR3 has 15 residues. Germline V gene sequence: CDR1 LGHNA, CDR2 YSLEER. V lost 4 bases and J lost 5; bases outside the gene matches: 9.

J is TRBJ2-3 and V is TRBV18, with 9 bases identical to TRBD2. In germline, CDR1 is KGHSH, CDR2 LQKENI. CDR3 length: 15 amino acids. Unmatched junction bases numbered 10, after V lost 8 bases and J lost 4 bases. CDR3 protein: CASNLGAGGSDTQYF. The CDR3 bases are TGTGCCAGCAACCTAGGAGCGGGAGGTTCAGATACGCAGTATTTT.

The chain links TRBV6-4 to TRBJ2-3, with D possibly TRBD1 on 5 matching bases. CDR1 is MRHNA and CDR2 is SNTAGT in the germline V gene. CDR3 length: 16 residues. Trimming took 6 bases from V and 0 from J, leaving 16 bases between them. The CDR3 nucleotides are TGTGCCAGCAGCTTTAGGGGCCCCCCTAGCACAGATACGCAGTATTTT. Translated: CASSFRGPPSTDTQYF.

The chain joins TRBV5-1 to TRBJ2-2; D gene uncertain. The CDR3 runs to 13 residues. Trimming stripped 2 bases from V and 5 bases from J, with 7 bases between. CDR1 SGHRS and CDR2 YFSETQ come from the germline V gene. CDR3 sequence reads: CASSFLGTGELFF. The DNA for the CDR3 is TGCGCCAGCAGCTTTCTCGGGACCGGGGAGCTGTTTTTT.

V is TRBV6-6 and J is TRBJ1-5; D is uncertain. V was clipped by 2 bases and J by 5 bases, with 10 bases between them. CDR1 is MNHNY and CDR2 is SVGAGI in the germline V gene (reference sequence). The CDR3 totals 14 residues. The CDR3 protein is CASSYEGTYQPQHF. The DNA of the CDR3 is TGTGCCAGCAGTTACGAGGGAACTTATCAGCCCCAGCATTTT.

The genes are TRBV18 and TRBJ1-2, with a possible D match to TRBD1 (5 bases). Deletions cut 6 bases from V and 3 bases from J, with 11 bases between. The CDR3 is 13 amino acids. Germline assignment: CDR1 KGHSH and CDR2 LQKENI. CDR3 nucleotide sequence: TGTGCCAGCTCCCCCGGAGGGGACTATGGCTACACCTTC. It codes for CASSPGGDYGYTF.

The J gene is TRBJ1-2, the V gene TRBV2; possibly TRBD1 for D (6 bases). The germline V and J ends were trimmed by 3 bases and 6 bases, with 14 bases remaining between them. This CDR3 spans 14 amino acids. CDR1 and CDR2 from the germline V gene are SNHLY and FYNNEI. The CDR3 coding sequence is TGTGCCAGCAGTGACAGGGTGGGGGGGCATGGCTACACCTTC. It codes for CASSDRVGGHGYTF.